This TCR beta chain was identified during a study of CD8 T cells in Susac syndrome. Reverse transcription of about 0.5 to 1 ug RNA used random hexamers. The method of amplification for TCR beta CDR3 was immunoSEQ multiplex PCR, covering 54 Vbeta and 13 Jbeta. TCRdb itself ran the immunoSEQ multiplex PCR reads through MiXCR, one entry per CDR3 protein. The data contain 210,000 or so distinct CDR3 sequences, roughly 90% of them singletons. The multiple sclerosis controls were treatment-naive patients, and their relapsing-remitting disease was stable or active. This sequence originates from a human donor with multiple sclerosis. Input material: CD8+ T cells from PBMCs.

DNA for the CDR3: TGTGCCAGCAGCGTGGGACAGCTGCATGCCTACGAGCAGTACTTC. Its protein is CASSVGQLHAYEQYF. This chain joins TRBV5-4 and TRBJ2-7; TRBD1 aligns across 7 bases. The CDR3 is 15 residues long. Germline CDR1 SGHNT, CDR2 YYREEE (reference sequence). V was clipped by 4 bases and J by 2 bases; unmatched bases: 9.